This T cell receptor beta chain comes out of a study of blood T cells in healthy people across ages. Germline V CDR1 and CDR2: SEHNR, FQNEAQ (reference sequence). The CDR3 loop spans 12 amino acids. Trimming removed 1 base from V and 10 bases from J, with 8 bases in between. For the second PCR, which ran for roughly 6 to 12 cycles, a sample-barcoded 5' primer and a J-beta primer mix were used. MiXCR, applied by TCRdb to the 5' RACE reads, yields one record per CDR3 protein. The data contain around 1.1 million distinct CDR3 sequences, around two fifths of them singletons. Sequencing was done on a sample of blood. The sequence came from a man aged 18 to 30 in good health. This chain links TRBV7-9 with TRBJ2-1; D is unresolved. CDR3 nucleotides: TGTGCCAGCAGCTTAGAAGCCTGCGAGCAGTTCTTC. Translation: CASSLEACEQFF.